This T cell receptor (beta chain) was documented in a study of regulatory T cells in long-lasting Graves disease. Relying on iRepertoire HTBI primers and Arm-PCR of CDR3 regions, the team built TCR beta libraries. Each CDR3 protein is one row after TCRdb ran MiXCR on the multiplex PCR reads. The sample yields roughly 380,000 distinct CDR3 sequences, roughly 16% seen once. Time point denoted: newly diagnosed GD, antithyroid drugs for less than 3 months. PBMCs were the source of the RNA used for TCR sequencing. This clonotype was seen ten or more times. The CDR3 totals 14 residues. The germline CDR1 and CDR2 sequences are SGHAT and FQNNGV. The V and J ends lost 0 bases and 3 bases respectively, with 6 bases between them.

The TCR sequence derives from a female donor with Graves disease. This chain connects TRBV11-2 to TRBJ1-5; D is undetermined. The specimen comprised peripheral blood mononuclear cells (PBMCs), sampled at new diagnosis, from a patient treated with antithyroid drugs. CDR3 in DNA: TGTGCCAGCAGCTTAGAGGGGTACAATCAGCCCCAGCATTTT. Amino acid sequence: CASSLEGYNQPQHF.